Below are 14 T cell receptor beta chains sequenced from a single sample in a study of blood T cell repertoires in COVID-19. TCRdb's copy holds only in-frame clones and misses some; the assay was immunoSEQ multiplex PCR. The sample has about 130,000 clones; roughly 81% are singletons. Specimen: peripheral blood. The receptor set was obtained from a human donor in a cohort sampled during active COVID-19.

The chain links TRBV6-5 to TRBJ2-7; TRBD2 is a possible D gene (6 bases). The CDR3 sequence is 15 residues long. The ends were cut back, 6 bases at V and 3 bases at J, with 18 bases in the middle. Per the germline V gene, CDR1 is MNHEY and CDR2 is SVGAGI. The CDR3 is CASRGTGLSGYEQYF. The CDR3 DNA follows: TGTGCCAGCAGAGGGACGGGACTCTCGGGCTACGAGCAGTACTTC.

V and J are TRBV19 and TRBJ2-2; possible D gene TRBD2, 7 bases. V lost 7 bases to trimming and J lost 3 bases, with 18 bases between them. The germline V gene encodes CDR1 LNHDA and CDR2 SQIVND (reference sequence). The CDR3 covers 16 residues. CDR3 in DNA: TGTGCCAGTACCCGTCCCGGGGGGCAGTACACCGGGGAGCTGTTTTTT. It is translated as CASTRPGGQYTGELFF.

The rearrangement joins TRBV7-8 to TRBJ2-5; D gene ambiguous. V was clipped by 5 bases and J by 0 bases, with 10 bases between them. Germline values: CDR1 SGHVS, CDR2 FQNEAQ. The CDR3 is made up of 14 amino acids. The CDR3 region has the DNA TGTGCCAGCAGCCTACCACAGTACCAAGAGACCCAGTACTTC. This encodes CASSLPQYQETQYF.

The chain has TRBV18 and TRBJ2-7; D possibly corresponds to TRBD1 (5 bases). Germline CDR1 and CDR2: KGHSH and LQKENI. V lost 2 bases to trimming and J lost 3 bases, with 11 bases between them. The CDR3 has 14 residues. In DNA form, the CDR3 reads TGTGCCAGCTCACCATTAACAGGCTACTACGAGCAGTACTTC. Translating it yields CASSPLTGYYEQYF.

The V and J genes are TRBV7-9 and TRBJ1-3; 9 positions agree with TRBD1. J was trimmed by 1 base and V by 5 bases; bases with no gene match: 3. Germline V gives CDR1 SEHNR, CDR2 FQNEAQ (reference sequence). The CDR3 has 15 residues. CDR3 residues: CASSKQGASGNTIYF. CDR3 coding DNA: TGTGCCAGCAGCAAACAGGGGGCGTCTGGAAACACCATATATTTT.

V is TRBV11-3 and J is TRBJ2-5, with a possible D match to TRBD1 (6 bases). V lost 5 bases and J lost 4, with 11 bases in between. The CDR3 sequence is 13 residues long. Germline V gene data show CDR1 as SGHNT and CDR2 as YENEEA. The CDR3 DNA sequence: TGTGCCAGCAGCGAACAGGGAGCAGAGACCCAGTACTTC. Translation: CASSEQGAETQYF.

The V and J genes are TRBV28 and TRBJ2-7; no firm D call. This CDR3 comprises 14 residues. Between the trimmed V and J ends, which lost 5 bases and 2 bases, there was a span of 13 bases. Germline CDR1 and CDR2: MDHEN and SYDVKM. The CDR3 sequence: CASSLPGIPYEQYF. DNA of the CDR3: TGTGCCAGCAGTCTTCCGGGTATCCCCTACGAGCAGTACTTC. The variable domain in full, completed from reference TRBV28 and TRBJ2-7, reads DVKVTQSSRYLVKRTGEKVFLECVQDMDHENMFWYRQDPGLGLRLIYFSYDVKMKEKGDIPEGYSVSREKKERFSLILESASTNQTSMYLCASSLPGIPYEQYFGPGTRLTVT.

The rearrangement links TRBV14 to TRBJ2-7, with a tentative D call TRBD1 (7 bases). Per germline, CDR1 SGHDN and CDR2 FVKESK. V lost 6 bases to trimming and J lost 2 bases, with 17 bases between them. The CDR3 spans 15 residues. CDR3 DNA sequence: TGTGCCAGCAGTCATCCAGGGGGAGGAACCTACGAGCAGTACTTC. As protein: CASSHPGGGTYEQYF.

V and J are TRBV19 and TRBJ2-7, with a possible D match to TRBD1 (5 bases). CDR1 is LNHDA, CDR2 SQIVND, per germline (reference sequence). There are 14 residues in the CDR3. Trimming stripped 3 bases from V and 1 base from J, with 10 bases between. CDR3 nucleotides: TGTGCCAGTAGTATGGTCAGGGAATCCTACGAGCAGTACTTC. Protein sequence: CASSMVRESYEQYF. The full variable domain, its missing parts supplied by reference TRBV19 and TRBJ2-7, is DGGITQSPKYLFRKEGQNVTLSCEQNLNHDAMYWYRQDPGQGLRLIYYSQIVNDFQKGDIAEGYSVSREKKESFPLTVTSAQKNPTAFYLCASSMVRESYEQYFGPGTRLTVT.

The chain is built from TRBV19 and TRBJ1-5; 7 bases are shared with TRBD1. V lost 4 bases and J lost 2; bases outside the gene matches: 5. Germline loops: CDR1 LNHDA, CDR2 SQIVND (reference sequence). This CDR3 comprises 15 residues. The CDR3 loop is CASSKLDRGNQPQHF. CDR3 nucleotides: TGTGCCAGTAGTAAACTTGACAGGGGCAATCAGCCCCAGCATTTT.

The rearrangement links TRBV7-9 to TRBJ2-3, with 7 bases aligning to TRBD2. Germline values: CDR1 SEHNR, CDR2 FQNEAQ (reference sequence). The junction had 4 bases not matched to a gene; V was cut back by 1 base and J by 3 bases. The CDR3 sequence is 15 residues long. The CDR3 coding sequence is TGTGCCAGCAGCTTAGTCTGGGGGGGGACAGATACGCAGTATTTT. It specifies CASSLVWGGTDTQYF.

The CDR3 sequence is CASSPRYTQYF. The CDR3 DNA reads as TGCGCCAGCAGTCCTCGTTATACGCAGTATTTT. The rearrangement links TRBV23-1 to TRBJ2-3; D is uncertain. TRBV23-1 is sorted into the ORF group, with uncertain function. Trimming cost V 4 bases and J 7 bases, with 6 bases left between them. The CDR3 runs 11 residues.

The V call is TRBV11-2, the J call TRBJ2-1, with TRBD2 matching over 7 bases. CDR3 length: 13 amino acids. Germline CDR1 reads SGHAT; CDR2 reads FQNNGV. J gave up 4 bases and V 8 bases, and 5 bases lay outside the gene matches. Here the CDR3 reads CASLASGYNEQFF. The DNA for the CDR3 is TGTGCCAGCTTGGCTAGCGGATACAATGAGCAGTTCTTC.

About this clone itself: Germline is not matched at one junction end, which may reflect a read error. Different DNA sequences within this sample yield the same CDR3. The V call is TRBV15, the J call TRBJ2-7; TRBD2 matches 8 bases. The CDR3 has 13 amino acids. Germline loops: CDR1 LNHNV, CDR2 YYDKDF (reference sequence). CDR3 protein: CATSLGRGNEQYF. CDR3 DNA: TGTGCCACCAGCCTCGGGAGGGGCAACGAACAGTACTTC.